These T cell receptor beta chains were read from a single sample in a study of T cells in Graves' hyperthyroidism and ophthalmopathy. TCRdb itself ran the multiplex PCR reads through MiXCR, one entry per CDR3 protein. The data hold 400,000 to 550,000 distinct CDR3 sequences, with around a quarter observed a single time. What was sequenced was blood. The receptors shown here come from a woman aged 25 to 39 with Graves' ophthalmopathy. Both conserved end residues are part of each CDR3. D genes are given only for firm matches. Size tells how often a clone was seen (once, few, many) or the class of an expanded clone, and some rows leave it out.

d_call j_call v_call clone_size cdr3_length cdr3_nt cdr3_aa
TRBD1 TRBJ1-1 TRBV20-1 many 15 TGCAGTGCTAGAGGCTACAGGGGAGAGGGGACTGAAGCTTTCTTT CSARGYRGEGTEAFF
- TRBJ1-5 TRBV20-1 many 15 TGCAGTGCTAGAGATAACAGACACAACAATCAGCCCCAGCATTTT CSARDNRHNNQPQHF
- TRBJ1-2 TRBV12-3/TRBV12-4 - 14 TGTGCCAGCAGTTTGCAGATACCTAACTATGGCTACACCTTC CASSLQIPNYGYTF
- TRBJ1-6 TRBV7-3 many 14 TGTGCCAGCAGCTTAAACGTCGTGGGCTCACCCCTCCACTTT CASSLNVVGSPLHF
- TRBJ2-7 TRBV10-1 many 12 TGCGCCAGCAGTGATTTCCAGAACGAGCAGTACTTC CASSDFQNEQYF
- TRBJ1-5 TRBV11-1 many 16 TGTGCCAGCAGCTCCAGCTCCGGGGCTAGCAATCAGCCCCAGCATTTT CASSSSSGASNQPQHF
- TRBJ1-1 TRBV12-5 - 14 TGTGCTAGTGGTGTCGGGACGTTGAACACTGAAGCTTTCTTT CASGVGTLNTEAFF
TRBD1 TRBJ2-7 TRBV9 many 14 TGTGCCAGCAGCGCCCGGACAGGTACCTACGAGCAGTACTTC CASSARTGTYEQYF
TRBD2 TRBJ2-7 TRBV20-1 many 18 TGCAGTGCTAGAGGCGTGACTAGCGGGGGGCCCTTTGGGAACGAGCAGTACTTC CSARGVTSGGPFGNEQYF
- TRBJ2-5 TRBV27 many 15 TGTGCCAGCAGTTTTTCCCCTGGCCACCAAGAGACCCAGTACTTC CASSFSPGHQETQYF
- TRBJ1-1 TRBV7-9 few 13 TGTGCCAGCAGCTCGACAGAACTAACTGAAGCTTTCTTT CASSSTELTEAFF
- TRBJ1-1 TRBV12-3/TRBV12-4 - 14 TGTGCCAGCAGTCACACAGCGGGAGGCACTGATGCTTTCTTT CASSHTAGGTDAFF
TRBD1 TRBJ2-7 TRBV6-1 many 16 TGTGCCAGCAGTGAGAAAGGACAGGGGGCCCCCTACGAGCAGTACTTC CASSEKGQGAPYEQYF
- TRBJ1-1 TRBV27 - 16 TGTGCCAGCAGTTATCGGGCAGGTGGAGGGGGCACTGAAGCTTTCTTT CASSYRAGGGGTEAFF
TRBD1 TRBJ1-1 TRBV12-3/TRBV12-4 - 17 TGTGCCAGCATCAACTTGCCGGGACAGCATAAGAACACTGAAGCTTTCTTT CASINLPGQHKNTEAFF
- TRBJ1-1 TRBV28 many 11 TGTGCCGCCTACAGGGACACTGGAGCTTTCTTT CAAYRDTGAFF
TRBD1 TRBJ2-7 TRBV10-1 - 14 TGCGCCAGCAGTCTAGGGACAGGGAACTACGAGCAGTACTTC CASSLGTGNYEQYF
TRBD1 TRBJ2-5 TRBV7-2 many 14 TGTGCCAGCAGCACCCGGACAGGGTCAAAGACCCAGTACTTC CASSTRTGSKTQYF
TRBD1 TRBJ2-7 TRBV27 many 16 TGTGCCAGCAGTCCAGTCGACAGGGGAGATGGCTACGAGCAGTACTTC CASSPVDRGDGYEQYF
- TRBJ1-2 TRBV6-2/TRBV6-3 many 19 TGTGCCAGCAGTTACTCGTTAGGGATGACCGACAGCCTCCGCTATGGCTACACCTTC CASSYSLGMTDSLRYGYTF
TRBD1 TRBJ1-1 TRBV12-3/TRBV12-4 - 14 TGTGCCAGCAATCGCGACAGGGCCGACACTGAAGCTTTCTTT CASNRDRADTEAFF
- TRBJ1-1 TRBV12-3/TRBV12-4 few 12 TGTGCCAGCAGTTTAGCGATGCGCGAAGCTTTCTTT CASSLAMREAFF
TRBD1 TRBJ1-2 TRBV19 many 15 TGTGCCAGTAGTTCGACCGGGACAGGGGGCCTTGGCTACACCTTC CASSSTGTGGLGYTF
- TRBJ2-2 TRBV6-1 - 14 TGTGCCAGCACAGATCGGAGTTCGGCCGGGGAGCTGTTTTTT CASTDRSSAGELFF
TRBD1 TRBJ1-2 TRBV20-1 - 12 TGCAGTGCTTCGACAGGGTATTATGGCTACACCTTC CSASTGYYGYTF
TRBD2 TRBJ2-3 TRBV5-1 many 14 TGCGCCAGCAGCTCGGGGACTAGCGCACATACGCAGTATTTT CASSSGTSAHTQYF
- TRBJ2-6 TRBV9 many 15 TGTGCCAGCAGCGGGCCATCCTCTGGGGCCAACGTCCTGACTTTC CASSGPSSGANVLTF
TRBD1 TRBJ2-7 TRBV15 - 14 TGTGCCACCAGCAGGAGGACAGGGCGCTACGAGCAGTACTTC CATSRRTGRYEQYF
- TRBJ1-3 TRBV19 - 13 TGTGCCAGCAGGGGAGCCCCTGGAAACACCATATATTTT CASRGAPGNTIYF
- TRBJ1-1 TRBV6-5 many 15 TGTGCCAGCAGGCTCTCGAGAGGACCTGCGCTGAAAGCTTTCTTT CASRLSRGPALKAFF
- TRBJ2-7 TRBV19 - 13 TGTGCCAGTAGTATAGCGGTTTCCTACGAGGAGTACTTC CASSIAVSYEEYF
- TRBJ1-1 TRBV30 many 14 TGTGCCTGGACCCAGGACAGCTTGAACACTGAAGCTTTCTTT CAWTQDSLNTEAFF
- TRBJ1-1 TRBV12-3/TRBV12-4 few 14 TGTGCCAGCAGTTTTCTGGGGTTGGACACTGAAGCTTTCTTT CASSFLGLDTEAFF
- TRBJ1-1 TRBV12-3/TRBV12-4 many 15 TGTGCCAGCAGGACGCCGAGTCCTCTCAACACTGAAGCTTTCTTT CASRTPSPLNTEAFF
- TRBJ2-7 TRBV18 once 13 TGTGCCAGCTCACTCCTGGGCCGTTACGAGCAGTACTTC CASSLLGRYEQYF
TRBD1 TRBJ1-1 TRBV12-3/TRBV12-4 many 14 TGTGCCAGCAGTCTAAAGGGGGCTAGGACTGAAGCTTTCTTT CASSLKGARTEAFF
TRBD1 TRBJ2-5 TRBV24-1 - 15 TGTGCCACCAGTGACCACCAGGGACAGCAAGAGACCCAGTACTTC CATSDHQGQQETQYF
- TRBJ1-2 TRBV6-5 many 14 TGTGCCAGCAGTTCGCGGGGGCCAAACTATGGCTACACCTTC CASSSRGPNYGYTF
- TRBJ2-7 TRBV6-5 - 15 TGTGCCAGCAGTTACGGGACACCTATTACCTACGAGCAGTACTTC CASSYGTPITYEQYF
- TRBJ2-2 TRBV28 - 15 TGTGCCACCATCAACCAGGGGTTCTACACCGGGGAGCTGTTTTTT CATINQGFYTGELFF